These 24 T cell receptor beta chains share one sample of origin, sequenced in a study of memory CD4+ T cells and cytomegalovirus serostatus. The sort gate was single viable CD3+CD4+CD8-CD45RO+ cells for memory CD4+ T cells. Some clones are missing from TCRdb's copy, which holds only in-frame ones; the method was immunoSEQ multiplex PCR. The sample consists of just under 95,000 clones, under 90% of them appearing once. The sequenced material came from memory CD4+ T cells from blood. The receptors originated from an adult in good health and CMV-seropositive.

The chain couples TRBV5-1 to TRBJ2-2; the match to TRBD2 covers 9 bases. Germline V gene data show CDR1 as SGHRS and CDR2 as YFSETQ. CDR3 length: 15 residues. V was clipped by 5 bases and J by 2 bases; unmatched bases: 4. CDR3 nucleotide sequence: TGCGCCAGCAGTTTGCGGGAGGGAAACACCGGGGAGCTGTTTTTT. Residues: CASSLREGNTGELFF.

The rearrangement uses TRBV18 and TRBJ2-7, with D maybe TRBD2 (6 bases). Trimming took off 0 bases at V and 2 bases at J, with 11 bases between the two ends. This CDR3 comprises 15 residues. CDR1 KGHSH and CDR2 LQKENI come from the germline V gene. The CDR3 protein is CASSPPTRETYEQYF. Written as DNA, the CDR3 is TGTGCCAGCTCACCACCGACCCGGGAGACCTACGAGCAGTACTTC.

This clone was picked up a small number of times. The J gene is TRBJ2-1, the V gene TRBV7-9; 7 nucleotides align to TRBD2. The CDR3 covers 18 residues. J was trimmed by 0 bases and V by 4 bases; bases with no gene match: 12. Per the germline V gene, CDR1 is SEHNR and CDR2 is FQNEAQ (reference sequence). As DNA, the CDR3 is TGTGCCAGCAGCTCCATATTCCTAGCGGCAAGCTCCTACAATGAGCAGTTCTTC. Translation: CASSSIFLAASSYNEQFF.

For this clone: The DNA is omitted, as the CDR3 cannot be located on it reliably, and the CDR3 follows TCRdb's listing. The rearrangement joins TRBV6-4 to TRBJ1-1. CDR1 and CDR2 (germline): MRHNA, SNTAGT. The CDR3 has 14 amino acids, counting both end residues. CDR3 loop: CASSSSSGNTEAFF.

The chain links TRBV4-3 to TRBJ1-3; 7 positions match TRBD1. Germline values: CDR1 LGHNA, CDR2 YSLEER. The V segment lost 2 bases and the J segment 4 bases; nucleotides outside the gene matches: 5. The CDR3 length is 15 residues. In DNA, the CDR3 is TGCGCCAGCAGCCAACAGACAGGGATCGGAAACACCATATATTTT. Amino acid sequence: CASSQQTGIGNTIYF.

V and J are TRBV11-2 and TRBJ2-2; D possibly corresponds to TRBD2 (6 bases). Germline CDR1 and CDR2: SGHAT and FQNNGV. The CDR3 length is 14 residues. V lost 10 bases, J lost 3 bases, and 15 bases lay in between. The CDR3 bases are TGTGCCACCCGGGGCGGGAAAGACACCGGGGAGCTGTTTTTT. Its protein product is CATRGGKDTGELFF. The variable domain in full, with the rest retrieved from reference TRBV11-2 and TRBJ2-2, is EAGVAQSPRYKIIEKRQSVAFWCNPISGHATLYWYQQILGQGPKLLIQFQNNGVVDDSQLPKDRFSAERLKGVDSTLKIQPAKLEDSAVYLCATRGGKDTGELFFGEGSRLTVL.

This clone has just one count. The chain recombines TRBV11-1 with TRBJ2-4; TRBD2 aligns across 8 bases. This CDR3 has 14 residues. Trimming removed 8 bases from V and 4 bases from J; junction bases left unmatched: 7. Looked up from germline, CDR1 is SGHAT and CDR2 is FQDESV (reference sequence). The chain's CDR3 is CASQDRGGKNIQYF. The CDR3 bases are TGTGCCAGCCAGGACCGGGGGGGAAAAAACATTCAGTACTTC.

The chain joins TRBV28 to TRBJ1-2; D perhaps matches TRBD1 (5 bases). CDR3 size: 15 residues. The V gene's germline CDR1 is MDHEN and CDR2 SYDVKM. With 5 bases removed from V and 8 bases from J, the gap between germline ends came to 21 bases. CDR3 sequence: CASSLPGGNRLGYTF. In DNA form, the CDR3 reads TGTGCCAGCAGTCTCCCCGGGGGAAATCGCTTGGGCTACACCTTC.

The CDR3 coding sequence is TGTGCCAGCGGGGGGTGGGTGGCCACAGATACGCAGTATTTT. It specifies CASGGWVATDTQYF. The chain carries TRBV28 and TRBJ2-3; a possible D gene is TRBD2 (6 bases). This CDR3 region has 14 residues. V was trimmed by 8 bases and J by 2 bases, leaving 14 bases between them. CDR1 and CDR2 (germline): MDHEN, SYDVKM.

This rearrangement joins TRBV5-3 to TRBJ2-7; TRBD1 matches 9 bases. TRBV5-3 is classed as an ORF, of uncertain function. This CDR3 is 18 amino acids long. V lost 1 base, J lost 2 bases, and 13 bases stayed unmatched. CDR3 nucleotides: TGTGCCAGAAGCTTGACTCAACTAGGGACAGGGCTTCCCTACGAGCAGTACTTC. Translated, it gives CARSLTQLGTGLPYEQYF.

This chain uses TRBV2 with TRBJ1-5, with TRBD1 as a possible D gene (5 bases). Germline CDR1 SNHLY, CDR2 FYNNEI. Trimming removed 4 bases at V and 7 bases at J, with 17 bases between. CDR3 length: 15 amino acids. CDR3 nucleotide sequence: TGTGCCAGCAGTGCCGGGACTGGGGGTTGGCAGCCCCAGCATTTT. Its protein product is CASSAGTGGWQPQHF.

The sample holds a few counts of this clone. The rearrangement links TRBV5-1 to TRBJ2-1; 7 nucleotides line up with TRBD2. This CDR3 has 14 residues. CDR1 and CDR2 (germline): SGHRS, YFSETQ. J gave up 6 bases and V 4 bases, and 7 bases lay outside the gene matches. The CDR3 bases are TGCGCCAGCAGCCCAATAGCGGGTCTCAATGAGCAGTTCTTC. The encoded protein is CASSPIAGLNEQFF. Filled out from reference TRBV5-1 and TRBJ2-1, the complete variable domain reads KAGVTQTPRYLIKTRGQQVTLSCSPISGHRSVSWYQQTPGQGLQFLFEYFSETQRNKGNFPGRFSGRQFSNSRSEMNVSTLELGDSALYLCASSPIAGLNEQFFGPGTRLTVL.

The CDR3 reads CASRGTSGRAGETQYF. CDR3 DNA: TGTGCCAGCAGAGGGACTAGCGGGAGGGCTGGTGAGACCCAGTACTTC. J is TRBJ2-5 and V is TRBV11-2; TRBD2 matches 16 bases. This CDR3 is 16 amino acids long. In germline, CDR1 is SGHAT, CDR2 FQNNGV. The trim removed 6 bases at V and 5 bases at J, leaving 6 bases unmatched.

The genes are TRBV11-2 and TRBJ2-1, with unresolved D. The V gene's germline CDR1 is SGHAT and CDR2 FQNNGV. V lost 0 bases to trimming and J lost 7 bases, with 13 bases between them. The CDR3 has 15 amino acids. The chain's CDR3 is CASSLEHYPANEQFF. CDR3 DNA: TGTGCCAGCAGCTTAGAGCACTACCCGGCGAATGAGCAGTTCTTC.

The V and J genes are TRBV9 and TRBJ2-5; 9 bases match TRBD2. CDR3 length: 15 amino acids. From germline, CDR1 is SGDLS and CDR2 YYNGEE. Trimming removed 4 bases from V and 5 bases from J; junction bases left unmatched: 9. The CDR3 coding sequence is TGTGCCAGCAGCCTCGGTAATAGCGGGAGTGAGACCCAGTACTTC. Translated, it gives CASSLGNSGSETQYF. The variable domain in full, completed from reference TRBV9 and TRBJ2-5, reads DSGVTQTPKHLITATGQRVTLRCSPRSGDLSVYWYQQSLDQGLQFLIQYYNGEERAKGNILERFSAQQFPDLHSELNLSSLELGDSALYFCASSLGNSGSETQYFGPGTRLLVL.

This sequence joins TRBV6-4 and TRBJ2-1, with TRBD2 matching 9 bases. The length of the CDR3 is 15 residues. The trim removed 6 bases at V and 8 bases at J, leaving 11 bases unmatched. Germline loops: CDR1 MRHNA, CDR2 SNTAGT. The DNA of the CDR3 is TGTGCCAGCAGCGAGGAAGCGGGAGGTTGGGATGAGCAGTTCTTC. This gives the protein CASSEEAGGWDEQFF.

The table lists this clone with a few counts. The chain links TRBV28 to TRBJ1-5, with TRBD1 matching over 10 bases. Germline lookup yields CDR1 MDHEN and CDR2 SYDVKM. Trimming at V came to 3 bases and at J to 2 bases, leaving 7 bases not matched to a gene. The CDR3 sequence is 17 residues long. The DNA of the CDR3 is TGTGCCAGCAGTTTGACAGGGGGCGTGTTAGGCAATCAGCCCCAGCATTTT. Protein sequence: CASSLTGGVLGNQPQHF.

A single count supports this clone. The V gene is TRBV4-3, the J gene TRBJ2-1, with 14 bases that match TRBD2. Germline-derived CDR1 and CDR2 are LGHNA and YSLEER. Unmatched junction bases numbered 9, after V lost 1 base and J lost 4 bases. The CDR3 has 19 residues. The CDR3 DNA is TGCGCCAGCAGCCAAGCAGGGACTAGCGGGAGCGGGTGGTACAATGAGCAGTTCTTC. Amino acids: CASSQAGTSGSGWYNEQFF.

The chain combines TRBV2 with TRBJ2-5; D is ambiguous. The last part of the DNA fits TRBJ2-7 better; the J call may be wrong. This CDR3 is 11 amino acids long. The germline gives CDR1 SNHLY, CDR2 FYNNEI. The DNA for the CDR3 is TGTGCCAGCAAAAATCAGGACGAGCAGTACTTC. As protein: CASKNQDEQYF.

The count of this clone is one. This chain links TRBV27 with TRBJ1-4, with no clear D. Deletions cut 4 bases from V and 5 bases from J, with 14 bases between. This CDR3 is built from 15 residues. CDR1 and CDR2 (germline): MNHEY, SMNVEV (reference sequence). CDR3 amino acids: CASSSYGPGNEKLFF. The CDR3 region has the DNA TGTGCCAGCAGTTCGTATGGGCCGGGAAATGAAAAACTGTTTTTT. The whole variable domain, filled in from reference TRBV27 and TRBJ1-4, reads EAQVTQNPRYLITVTGKKLTVTCSQNMNHEYMSWYRQDPGLGLRQIYYSMNVEVTDKGDVPEGYKVSRKEKRNFPLILESPSPNQTSLYFCASSSYGPGNEKLFFGSGTQLSVL.

Turning to this clone: Distinct nucleotide sequences in the sample also encode this CDR3. The chain carries TRBV7-2 and TRBJ1-5; perhaps TRBD1 as D (6 bases). This CDR3 has 14 amino acids. CDR1 and CDR2 (germline): SGHTA, FQGNSA. V was shortened by 5 bases and J by 2 bases, with 10 bases between the two germline ends. This CDR3 reads CASSIQGGNQPQHF. The CDR3 nucleotides read TGTGCCAGCAGCATACAGGGCGGCAATCAGCCCCAGCATTTT.

This sequence joins TRBV5-1 and TRBJ1-4; D gene uncertain. Trimming pared 7 bases from V and 6 bases from J, leaving 16 bases between. In germline, CDR1 is SGHRS, CDR2 YFSETQ. This CDR3 is 14 amino acids long. The CDR3 here is CASSVGSRDEKLFF. CDR3 sequence (DNA): TGCGCCAGCTCTGTTGGGTCTCGAGATGAAAAACTGTTTTTT.

The chain links TRBV18 to TRBJ1-1; a possible D gene is TRBD1 (5 bases). V was clipped by 4 bases and J by 8 bases, with 14 bases between them. The germline CDR1 and CDR2 sequences are KGHSH and LQKENI. The CDR3 totals 13 residues. The CDR3: CASSRVRGEEAFF. The CDR3 DNA follows: TGTGCCAGCTCACGAGTAAGGGGCGAGGAAGCTTTCTTT.

The chain has TRBV14 and TRBJ1-4; no clear D. There are 15 residues in the CDR3. Trimming took off 4 bases at V and 5 bases at J, with 14 bases between the two ends. CDR1 and CDR2 from the germline V gene are SGHDN and FVKESK. In DNA, the CDR3 is TGTGCCAGCAGCCCGCGGGAAAATCGAAATGAAAAACTGTTTTTT. This translates into CASSPRENRNEKLFF.